This T cell receptor (beta chain) was retrieved from a study of cytomegalovirus exposure and HLA in healthy donors. Study-wide findings and caveats: Previously analyzed data showed that most TCR beta V segments were productive at a frequency of about 87% or about 30%.

On this clone: Its antigen remains unknown.

Germline V gene sequence: CDR1 SGHVS, CDR2 FQNEAQ. Losses at the gene ends were 8 bases for V and 13 bases for J; bases not matched to a gene: 8. The CDR3 loop spans 11 amino acids. This PCR relied on a set of 60 Vbeta primers and 13 Jbeta primers. The repertoire was sequenced with immunoSEQ multiplex PCR; TCRdb's copy has only in-frame clones and lacks some. The sample records under 150,000 clones, about 78% being singletons. The sequence came from a woman in her twenties or thirties in good health and CMV-seropositive. The specimen was PBMCs. The V gene is TRBV7-8, the J gene TRBJ2-1, with 7 bases lining up with TRBD2. In DNA form, the CDR3 reads TGTGCCAGCTTCCTAGCGGAAACTCAGTTCTTC. Translated, it gives CASFLAETQFF.